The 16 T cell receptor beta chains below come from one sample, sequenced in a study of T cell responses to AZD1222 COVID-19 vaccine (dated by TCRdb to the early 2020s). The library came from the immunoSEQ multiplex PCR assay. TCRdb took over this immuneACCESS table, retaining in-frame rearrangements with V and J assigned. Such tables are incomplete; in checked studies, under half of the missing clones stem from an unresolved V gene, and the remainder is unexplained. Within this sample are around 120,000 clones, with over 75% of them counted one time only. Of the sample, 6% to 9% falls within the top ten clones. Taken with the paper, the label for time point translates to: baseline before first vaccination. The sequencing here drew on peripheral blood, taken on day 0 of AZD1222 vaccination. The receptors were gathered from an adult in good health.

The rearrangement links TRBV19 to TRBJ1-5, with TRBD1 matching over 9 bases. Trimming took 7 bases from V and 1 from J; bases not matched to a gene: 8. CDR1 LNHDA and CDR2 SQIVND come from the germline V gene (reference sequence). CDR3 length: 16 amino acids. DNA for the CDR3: TGTGCCAGTACTTATACAGGGGGCCGGAGCAATCAGCCCCAGCATTTT. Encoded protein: CASTYTGGRSNQPQHF.

In nucleotides, the CDR3 is TGTGCCAGCAGCGGCCAGGGAGATAATCAGCCCCAGCATTTT. Translating gives CASSGQGDNQPQHF. The rearrangement joins TRBV5-5 to TRBJ1-5; a possible D gene is TRBD1 (5 bases). In germline, CDR1 is SGHKS, CDR2 YYEKEE (reference sequence). Trimming shortened V by 4 bases and J by 4 bases, and 12 bases separated the two germline ends. The CDR3 runs to 14 residues.

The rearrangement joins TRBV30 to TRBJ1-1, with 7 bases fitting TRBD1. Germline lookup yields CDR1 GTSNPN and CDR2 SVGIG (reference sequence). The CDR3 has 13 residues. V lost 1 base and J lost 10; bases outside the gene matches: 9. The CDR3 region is CAWSGFGQGGAFF. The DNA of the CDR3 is TGTGCCTGGAGTGGATTTGGGCAGGGGGGAGCTTTCTTT.

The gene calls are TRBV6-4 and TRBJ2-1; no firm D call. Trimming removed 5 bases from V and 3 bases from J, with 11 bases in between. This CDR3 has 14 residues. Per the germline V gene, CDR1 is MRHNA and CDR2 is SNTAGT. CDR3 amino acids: CASSPAASYNEQFF. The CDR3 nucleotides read TGTGCCAGCAGTCCGGCGGCGAGCTACAATGAGCAGTTCTTC.

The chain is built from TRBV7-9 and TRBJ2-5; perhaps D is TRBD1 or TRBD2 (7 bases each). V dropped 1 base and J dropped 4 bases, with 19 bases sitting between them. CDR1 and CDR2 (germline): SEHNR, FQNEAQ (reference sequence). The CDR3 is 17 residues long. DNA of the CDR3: TGTGCCAGCAGCTTAGGAGTACGTACAGGGGAGGGAGAGACCCAGTACTTC. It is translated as CASSLGVRTGEGETQYF.

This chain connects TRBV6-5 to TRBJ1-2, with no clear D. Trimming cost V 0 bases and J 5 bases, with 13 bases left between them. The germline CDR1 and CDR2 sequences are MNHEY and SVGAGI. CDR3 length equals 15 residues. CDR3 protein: CASSYSRTVMYGYTF. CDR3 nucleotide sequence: TGTGCCAGCAGTTACTCGAGGACGGTGATGTATGGCTACACCTTC.

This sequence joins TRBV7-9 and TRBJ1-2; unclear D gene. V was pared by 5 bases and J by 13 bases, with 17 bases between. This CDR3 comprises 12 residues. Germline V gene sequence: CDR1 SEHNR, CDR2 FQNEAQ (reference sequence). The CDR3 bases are TGTGCCAGCAGCCAGCTGGCCGGAACCAGCACCTTC. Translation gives CASSQLAGTSTF.

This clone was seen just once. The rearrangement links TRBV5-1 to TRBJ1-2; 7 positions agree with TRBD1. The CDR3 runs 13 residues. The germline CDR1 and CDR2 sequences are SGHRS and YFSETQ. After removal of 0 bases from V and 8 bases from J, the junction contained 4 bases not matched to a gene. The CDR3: CASSLGDSSGYTF. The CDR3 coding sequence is TGCGCCAGCAGCTTGGGGGACAGCTCCGGCTACACCTTC. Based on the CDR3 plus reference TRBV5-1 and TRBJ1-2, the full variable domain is KAGVTQTPRYLIKTRGQQVTLSCSPISGHRSVSWYQQTPGQGLQFLFEYFSETQRNKGNFPGRFSGRQFSNSRSEMNVSTLELGDSALYLCASSLGDSSGYTFGSGTRLTVV.

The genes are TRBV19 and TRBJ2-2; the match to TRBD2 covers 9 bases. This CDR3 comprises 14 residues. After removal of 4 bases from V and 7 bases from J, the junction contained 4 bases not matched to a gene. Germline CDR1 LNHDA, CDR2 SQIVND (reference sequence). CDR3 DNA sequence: TGTGCCAGTAGTAGTAGCGGGAGTGGCGGGGAGCTGTTTTTT. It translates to CASSSSGSGGELFF.

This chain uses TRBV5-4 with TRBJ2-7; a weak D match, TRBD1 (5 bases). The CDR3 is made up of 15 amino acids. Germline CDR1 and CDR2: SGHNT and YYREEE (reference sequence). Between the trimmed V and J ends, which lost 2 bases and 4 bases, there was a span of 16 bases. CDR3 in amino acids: CASSFVGAPLYEQYF. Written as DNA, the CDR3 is TGTGCCAGCAGCTTCGTAGGGGCCCCCCTATACGAGCAGTACTTC.

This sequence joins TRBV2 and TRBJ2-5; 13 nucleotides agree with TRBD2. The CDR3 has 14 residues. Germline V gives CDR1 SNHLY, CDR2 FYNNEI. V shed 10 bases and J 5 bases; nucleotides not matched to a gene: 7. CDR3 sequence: CATGGLAGQETQYF. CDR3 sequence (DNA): TGTGCCACCGGGGGACTAGCGGGACAGGAGACCCAGTACTTC.

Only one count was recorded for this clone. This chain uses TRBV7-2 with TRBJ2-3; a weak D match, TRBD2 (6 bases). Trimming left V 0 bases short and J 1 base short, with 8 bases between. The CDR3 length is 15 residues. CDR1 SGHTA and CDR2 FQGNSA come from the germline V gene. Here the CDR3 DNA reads TGTGCCAGCAGCTTAGCTAGCGGAGGCACAGATACGCAGTATTTT. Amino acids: CASSLASGGTDTQYF.

CDR3 in DNA: TGTGCCAGCAGCGAAGGACAGGGTGGCACTGAAGCTTTCTTT. Its translation: CASSEGQGGTEAFF. V and J are TRBV9 and TRBJ1-1; 8 nucleotides agree with TRBD1. V dropped 3 bases and J dropped 4; count of bases not matched to a gene: 5. The CDR3 is 14 residues long. The germline gives CDR1 SGDLS, CDR2 YYNGEE.

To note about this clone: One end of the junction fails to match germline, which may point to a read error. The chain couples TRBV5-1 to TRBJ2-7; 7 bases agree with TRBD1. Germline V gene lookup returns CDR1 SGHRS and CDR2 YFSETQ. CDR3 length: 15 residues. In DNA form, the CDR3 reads TGCGCCACCAGCAGAGGGGGCACAACGCCCTACGAGCAGTACTTC. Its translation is CATSRGGTTPYEQYF.

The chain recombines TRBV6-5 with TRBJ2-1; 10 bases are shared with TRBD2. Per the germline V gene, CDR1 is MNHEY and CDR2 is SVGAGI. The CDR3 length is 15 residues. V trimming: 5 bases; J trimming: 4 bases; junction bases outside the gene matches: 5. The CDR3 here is CASSTTSGHYNEQFF. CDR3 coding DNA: TGTGCCAGCAGTACGACTAGCGGGCATTACAATGAGCAGTTCTTC.

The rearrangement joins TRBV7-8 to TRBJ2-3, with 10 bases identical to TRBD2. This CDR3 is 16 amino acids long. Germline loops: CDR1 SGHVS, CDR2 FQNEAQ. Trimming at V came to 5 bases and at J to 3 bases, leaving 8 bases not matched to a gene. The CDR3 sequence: CASSPGAGGWTDTQYF. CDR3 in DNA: TGTGCCAGCAGCCCGGGAGCGGGAGGGTGGACAGATACGCAGTATTTT. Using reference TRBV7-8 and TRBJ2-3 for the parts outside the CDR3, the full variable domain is GAGVSQSPRYKVAKRGQDVALRCDPISGHVSLFWYQQALGQGPEFLTYFQNEAQLDKSGLPSDRFFAERPEGSVSTLKIQRTQQEDSAVYLCASSPGAGGWTDTQYFGPGTRLTVL.